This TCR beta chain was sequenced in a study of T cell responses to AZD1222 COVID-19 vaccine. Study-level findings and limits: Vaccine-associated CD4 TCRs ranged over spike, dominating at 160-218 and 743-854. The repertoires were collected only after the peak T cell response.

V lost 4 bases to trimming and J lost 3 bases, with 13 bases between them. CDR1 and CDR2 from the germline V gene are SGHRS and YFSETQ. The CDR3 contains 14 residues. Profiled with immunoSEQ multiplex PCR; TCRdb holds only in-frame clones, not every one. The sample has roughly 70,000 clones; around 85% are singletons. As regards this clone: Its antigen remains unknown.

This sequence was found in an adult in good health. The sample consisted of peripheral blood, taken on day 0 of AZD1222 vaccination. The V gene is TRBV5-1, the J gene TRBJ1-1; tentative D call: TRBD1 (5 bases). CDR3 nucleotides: TGCGCCAGCAGCCCGTTTGGGGGGTACACTGAAGCTTTCTTT. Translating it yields CASSPFGGYTEAFF.